The sequence of this TCR beta chain was determined in a study of shared clonotypes between healthy human individuals. Study as a whole: Each donor's CD8 memory used one plate, CD8 naive two, each CD4 subset three.

Points from the study as a whole: Among donors, sharing of clonotypes was expected to be affected by sequencing depth. Incompleteness in sorted-subset sequencing, despite large depth, was shown by rarefaction.

Genomic DNA from each subset was divided evenly over several immunoSEQ plates. The repertoire was sequenced with immunoSEQ multiplex PCR; TCRdb's copy has only in-frame clones and lacks some. The repertoire holds around 750,000 clones, about 74% seen once, with over 1.5% in the top ten. A single count supports this clone. The target antigen is unknown. Trimming took 5 bases from V and 6 from J, leaving 22 bases between them. The CDR3 extends over 17 amino acids. From germline, CDR1 is SEHNR and CDR2 FQNEAQ (reference sequence). The chain carries TRBV7-9 and TRBJ2-2, with a tentative D call TRBD1 (6 bases). The sequence came from a woman under 40 in good health. The sample comprised memory CD4+ T cells sorted from blood. Subset specified: CD45RA-negative fraction. The chain's CDR3 is CASSRRWGQGWSGELFF. The CDR3 region has the DNA TGTGCCAGCAGCAGAAGGTGGGGGCAGGGCTGGTCCGGGGAGCTGTTTTTT.